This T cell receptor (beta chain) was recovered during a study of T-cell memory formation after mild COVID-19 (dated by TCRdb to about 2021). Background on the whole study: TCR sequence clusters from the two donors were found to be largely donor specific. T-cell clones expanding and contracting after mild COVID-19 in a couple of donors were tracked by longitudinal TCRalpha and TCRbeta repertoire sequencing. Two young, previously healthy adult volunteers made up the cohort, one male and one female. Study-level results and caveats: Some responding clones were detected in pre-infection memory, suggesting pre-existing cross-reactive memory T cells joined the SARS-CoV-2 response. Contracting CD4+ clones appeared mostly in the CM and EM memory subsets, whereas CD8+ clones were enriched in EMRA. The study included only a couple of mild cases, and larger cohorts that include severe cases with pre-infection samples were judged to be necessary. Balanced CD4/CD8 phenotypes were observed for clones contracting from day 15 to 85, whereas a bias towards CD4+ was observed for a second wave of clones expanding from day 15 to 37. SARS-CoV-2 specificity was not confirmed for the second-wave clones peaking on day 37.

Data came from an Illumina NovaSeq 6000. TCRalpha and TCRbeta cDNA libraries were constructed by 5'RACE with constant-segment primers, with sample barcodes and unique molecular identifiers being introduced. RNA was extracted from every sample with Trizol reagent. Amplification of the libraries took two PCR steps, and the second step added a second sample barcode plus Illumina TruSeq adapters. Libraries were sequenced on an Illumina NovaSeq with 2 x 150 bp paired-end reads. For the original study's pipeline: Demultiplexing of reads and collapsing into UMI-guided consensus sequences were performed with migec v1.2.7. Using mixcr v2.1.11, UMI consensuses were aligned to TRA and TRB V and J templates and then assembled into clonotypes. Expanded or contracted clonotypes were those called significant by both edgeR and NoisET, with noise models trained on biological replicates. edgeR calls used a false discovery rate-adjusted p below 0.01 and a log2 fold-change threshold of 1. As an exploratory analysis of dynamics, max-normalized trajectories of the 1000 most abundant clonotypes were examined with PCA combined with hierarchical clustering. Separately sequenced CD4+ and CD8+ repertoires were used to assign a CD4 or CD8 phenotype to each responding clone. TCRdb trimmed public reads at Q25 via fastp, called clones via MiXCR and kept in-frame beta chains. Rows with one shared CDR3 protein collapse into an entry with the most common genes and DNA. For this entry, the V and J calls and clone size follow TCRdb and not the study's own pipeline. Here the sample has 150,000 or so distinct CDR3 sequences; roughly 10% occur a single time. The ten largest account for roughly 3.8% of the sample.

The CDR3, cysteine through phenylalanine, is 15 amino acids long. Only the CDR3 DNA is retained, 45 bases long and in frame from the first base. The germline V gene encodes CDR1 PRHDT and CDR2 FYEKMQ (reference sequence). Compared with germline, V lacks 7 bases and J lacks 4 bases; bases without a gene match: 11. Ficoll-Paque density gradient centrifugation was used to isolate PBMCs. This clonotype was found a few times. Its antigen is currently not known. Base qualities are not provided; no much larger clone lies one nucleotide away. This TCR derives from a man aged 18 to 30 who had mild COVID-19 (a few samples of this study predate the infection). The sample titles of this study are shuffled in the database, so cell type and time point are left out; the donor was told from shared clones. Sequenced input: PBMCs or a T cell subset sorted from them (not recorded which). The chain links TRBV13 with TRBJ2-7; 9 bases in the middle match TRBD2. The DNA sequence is TGTGCCAGCACCCCCCGCGGAGCGGGGGGTTACGAGCAGTACTTC. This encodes CASTPRGAGGYEQYF.